This is a list of T cell receptor beta chains from one sample in a study of T cell responses to AZD1222 COVID-19 vaccine. Assay used: immunoSEQ multiplex PCR; TCRdb lists only in-frame clones, some missing. The sample has 130,000 or so clones; roughly 92% are singletons. This sample comprised peripheral blood, obtained on day 0 of AZD1222 vaccination. These receptors came from an adult in good health. Both conserved end residues are part of each CDR3. The D gene is left open where the match is weak. The listing skips clone size in some rows; elsewhere it reads once, few, many or a size class.

>NA|TRBV7-9|TRBJ1-2|NA
CASSYEGGRFGYTF
TGTGCCAGCAGCTACGAAGGGGGGCGTTTTGGCTACACCTTC
>TRBD1|TRBV27|TRBJ1-5|NA
CATGGTVNQPQHF
TGTGCCACCGGTGGGACAGTCAATCAGCCCCAGCATTTT
>NA|TRBV6-5|TRBJ1-3|NA
CASTNGYTIYF
TGTGCCAGCACCAACGGGTACACCATATATTTT
>NA|TRBV28|TRBJ1-2|NA
CASSLEQASGGYTF
TGTGCCAGCAGTTTAGAACAGGCCTCTGGTGGCTACACCTTC
>NA|TRBV19|TRBJ2-7|NA
CASSISDGYEQYF
TGTGCCAGTAGTATATCAGACGGCTACGAGCAGTACTTC
>NA|TRBV7-3|TRBJ1-1|NA
CASSSAGDTEAFF
TGTGCCAGCAGCTCAGCAGGGGACACTGAAGCTTTCTTT
>NA|TRBV27|TRBJ1-1|NA
CASSFEVNTEAFF
TGTGCCAGCAGTTTTGAAGTGAACACTGAAGCTTTCTTT
>TRBD1|TRBV5-6|TRBJ1-2|NA
CASSWTDRAYGYTF
TGTGCCAGCAGCTGGACGGACAGGGCGTATGGCTACACCTTC
>NA|TRBV5-4|TRBJ2-5|NA
CASSLELGVQETQYF
TGTGCCAGCAGCTTGGAGTTAGGGGTCCAAGAGACCCAGTACTTC
>NA|TRBV6-5|TRBJ1-1|once
CASRLGALGTEAFF
TGTGCCAGCAGGTTGGGGGCATTAGGCACTGAAGCTTTCTTT
>NA|TRBV15|TRBJ1-2|medium-sized
CATRKQGSYGYTF
TGTGCCACCAGGAAACAGGGCAGCTATGGCTACACCTTC
>NA|TRBV4-1|TRBJ1-2|NA
CASSQGPATDGYGYTF
TGCGCCAGCAGCCAAGGCCCCGCGACCGACGGGTATGGCTACACCTTC
>NA|TRBV19|TRBJ1-5|NA
CASSIGGGRTQPQHF
TGTGCCAGTAGTATTGGTGGGGGGCGCACTCAGCCCCAGCATTTT
>NA|TRBV5-1|TRBJ1-3|once
CASSTQGSGNTIYF
TGCGCCAGCAGCACCCAGGGGTCTGGAAACACCATATATTTT
>TRBD1|TRBV5-5|TRBJ2-5|NA
CASSLAWGQGETQYF
TGTGCCAGCAGCTTGGCTTGGGGACAGGGGGAGACCCAGTACTTC
>NA|TRBV2|TRBJ1-1|NA
CASRGTRLTPKERRTEAFF
TGTGCCAGCAGGGGGACGAGACTAACCCCCAAGGAGAGGAGGACTGAAGCTTTCTTT
>NA|TRBV5-1|TRBJ2-2|NA
CASSLGLTNTGELFF
TGCGCCAGCAGCTTGGGATTGACGAACACCGGGGAGCTGTTTTTT
>TRBD2|TRBV3-1/TRBV3-2|TRBJ2-1|NA
CASSQASGGEQFF
TGTGCCAGCAGCCAGGCCAGCGGGGGGGAGCAGTTCTTC
>NA|TRBV2|TRBJ1-6|once
CASRAYNSPLHF
TGTGCCAGCAGGGCATATAATTCACCCCTCCACTTT
>NA|TRBV4-3|TRBJ2-7|NA
CASSQFPDVGLEQYF
TGCGCCAGCAGCCAATTCCCGGACGTTGGCTTGGAGCAGTACTTC
>TRBD1|TRBV3-1/TRBV3-2|TRBJ1-2|NA
CASSDRDRGADGYTF
TGTGCCAGCAGCGATAGGGACAGGGGGGCGGACGGCTACACCTTC
>TRBD1|TRBV7-9|TRBJ1-3|NA
CASSLDWTGSSGNTIYF
TGTGCCAGCAGCTTAGACTGGACAGGCAGCTCTGGAAACACCATATATTTT
>TRBD2|TRBV3-1/TRBV3-2|TRBJ2-5|NA
CASSQELAPQETQYF
TGTGCCAGCAGCCAGGAACTAGCGCCCCAAGAGACCCAGTACTTC
>NA|TRBV7-6|TRBJ1-1|NA
CASASSGVVSNTEAFF
TGTGCCAGCGCGTCCAGTGGGGTGGTATCTAACACTGAAGCTTTCTTT
>TRBD1|TRBV18|TRBJ1-2|many
CASSQGQGFGYTF
TGTGCCAGCTCCCAAGGACAGGGCTTTGGCTACACCTTC
>NA|TRBV6-5|TRBJ1-2|NA
CASSLGGSGYTF
TGTGCCAGCAGTTTAGGGGGATCTGGCTACACCTTC
>NA|TRBV21-1|TRBJ1-2|NA
CASSNQRGGSNYGYTF
TGTGCCAGCAGCAACCAGAGGGGGGGGTCTAACTATGGCTACACCTTC
>NA|TRBV14|TRBJ1-2|NA
CASSQESGYIGGYGYTF
TGTGCCAGCAGCCAAGAAAGTGGATATATTGGGGGGTATGGCTACACCTTC
>TRBD1|TRBV28|TRBJ1-1|NA
CASRPTGGPTEAFF
TGTGCCAGCAGGCCCACAGGGGGGCCCACTGAAGCTTTCTTT
>NA|TRBV7-3|TRBJ2-1|NA
CASSLSSLGDNEQFF
TGTGCCAGCAGCTTATCTTCACTAGGTGACAATGAGCAGTTCTTC
>TRBD1|TRBV2|TRBJ1-1|NA
CASSEETGMNTEAFF
TGTGCCAGCAGTGAAGAGACAGGGATGAACACTGAAGCTTTCTTT
>NA|TRBV10-3|TRBJ1-2|once
CAISPGGAINYGYTF
TGTGCCATCAGCCCCGGTGGAGCTATTAACTATGGCTACACCTTC
>NA|TRBV6-5|TRBJ2-5|NA
CASSYSGGTKGTQYF
TGTGCCAGCAGTTACTCGGGGGGAACTAAGGGGACCCAGTACTTC
>NA|TRBV9|TRBJ1-5|once
CASSVLGDSNQPQHF
TGTGCCAGCAGCGTGTTAGGGGATAGCAATCAGCCCCAGCATTTT
>NA|TRBV21-1|TRBJ2-5|NA
CASSMGETQYF
TGTGCCAGCAGCATGGGGGAGACCCAGTACTTC
>NA|TRBV30|TRBJ2-7|NA
CAWSVDSYSYEQYF
TGTGCCTGGAGTGTGGACAGCTACTCCTACGAGCAGTACTTC
>TRBD1|TRBV16|TRBJ1-6|NA
CASSQSIAGQGGSPLHF
TGTGCCAGCAGCCAATCGATAGCGGGACAGGGGGGTTCACCCCTCCACTTT
>NA|TRBV28|TRBJ2-1|NA
CASSFPPAGMTYNEQFF
TGTGCCAGCAGTTTCCCCCCTGCGGGGATGACCTACAATGAGCAGTTCTTC
>NA|TRBV7-2|TRBJ1-3|NA
CASSLAQNPSGNTIYF
TGTGCCAGCAGCTTAGCTCAGAACCCCTCTGGAAACACCATATATTTT
>NA|TRBV4-1|TRBJ2-5|NA
CASSQEGLGKTQYF
TGCGCCAGCAGCCAAGAAGGGCTAGGGAAGACCCAGTACTTC
>TRBD2|TRBV10-3|TRBJ2-3|NA
CAISGWTSGTSTDTQYF
TGTGCCATCAGTGGCTGGACTAGCGGGACCAGCACAGATACGCAGTATTTT
>NA|TRBV6-5|TRBJ1-6|NA
CASALPWTAIGPLHF
TGTGCCAGCGCGTTACCTTGGACGGCGATAGGGCCCCTCCACTTT
>NA|TRBV2|TRBJ1-2|NA
CAINREFGGYTF
TGTGCCATCAACAGGGAGTTTGGGGGCTACACCTTC
>NA|TRBV7-9|TRBJ1-4|NA
CASSRGGRGNEKLFF
TGTGCCAGCAGCCGAGGTGGCAGGGGTAATGAAAAACTGTTTTTT
>NA|TRBV28|TRBJ1-4|NA
CASSSYRRRNEKLFF
TGTGCCAGCAGTTCTTACAGGAGGCGTAATGAAAAACTGTTTTTT
>NA|TRBV6-5|TRBJ1-2|NA
CASTRGRGGDYGYTF
TGTGCCAGCACTCGAGGAAGGGGGGGCGACTATGGCTACACCTTC
>NA|TRBV21-1|TRBJ2-2|NA
CAPVPPLRRGTGELFF
TGTGCCCCCGTCCCCCCCCTCAGGAGGGGGACCGGGGAGCTGTTTTTT
>TRBD2|TRBV5-1|TRBJ2-3|once
CASSFGLAGSTDTQYF
TGCGCCAGCAGCTTTGGACTAGCGGGGAGCACAGATACGCAGTATTTT
>NA|TRBV5-1|TRBJ1-4|NA
CASSDPGSGWEKLFF
TGCGCCAGCAGCGACCCAGGGTCAGGATGGGAAAAACTGTTTTTT
>NA|TRBV2|TRBJ2-5|NA
CASRSGTRSLYQETQYF
TGTGCCAGCAGAAGCGGGACACGCTCCTTATACCAAGAGACCCAGTACTTC
>NA|TRBV9|TRBJ2-3|NA
CASSVFSAGTDTQYF
TGTGCCAGCAGCGTTTTTTCGGCGGGCACAGATACGCAGTATTTT
>NA|TRBV7-9|TRBJ1-2|NA
CASSPPTRNYGYTF
TGTGCCAGCAGCCCCCCAACACGGAACTATGGCTACACCTTC
>NA|TRBV27|TRBJ1-1|NA
CASRRAGDTEAFF
TGTGCCAGCAGACGGGCCGGGGACACTGAAGCTTTCTTT